The entry that follows covers one T cell receptor (beta chain) sequence. This record belongs to a study of blood T cell repertoires in COVID-19. CDR3 size: 13 residues. Germline CDR1 and CDR2: GTSNPN and SVGIG (reference sequence). The V gene lost 0 bases and the J gene lost 8 bases, with 13 bases spanning the gap. Using immunoSEQ multiplex PCR, the repertoire was profiled, and TCRdb retains in-frame clones only, with some absent. The table records 250,000 to 350,000 clones, roughly 87% of them present only once. Material for sequencing was peripheral blood. The chain employs TRBV30 and TRBJ1-2; D gene unclear. This clonotype was sampled from a woman between 45 and 60 years old who had recovered from COVID-19. CDR3 amino acids: CAWSVLAAGGYTF. In nucleotides, the CDR3 is TGTGCCTGGAGTGTACTGGCGGCGGGCGGCTACACCTTC.